What follows are 9 T cell receptor beta chains derived from one specimen sequenced in a study of blood T cell repertoires in COVID-19. The data were produced by immunoSEQ multiplex PCR, yet TCRdb's version contains in-frame clones alone and is incomplete. The data show under 200,000 clones, 86% seen once. Material for sequencing was PBMCs or T cells enriched from blood (not recorded which). These receptor sequences come from a middle-aged man with acute COVID-19.

This clone was detected only once. V gene TRBV6-6 combines with J gene TRBJ2-5, with D uncertain. Per the germline V gene, CDR1 is MNHNY and CDR2 is SVGAGI (reference sequence). The V gene lost 7 bases and the J gene lost 6 bases, with 12 bases spanning the gap. The CDR3 runs to 12 residues. CDR3 sequence reads: CASTYHEQTQYF. The CDR3 DNA reads TGTGCCAGCACCTACCACGAGCAGACCCAGTACTTC.

The V and J genes are TRBV5-8 and TRBJ1-3; D is unclear. This CDR3 has 13 amino acids. V was pared by 5 bases and J by 2 bases, with 8 bases between. From germline, CDR1 is SGHTS and CDR2 YDEGEE. CDR3 amino acids: CASRWRTGNTIYF. As DNA, the CDR3 is TGTGCCAGCAGATGGAGGACTGGAAACACCATATATTTT.

The CDR3 coding sequence is TGTGCCAGCAGGGGGGACAACGAAAAACTGTTTTTT. This gives the protein CASRGDNEKLFF. The chain combines TRBV2 with TRBJ1-4; D perhaps matches TRBD1 (6 bases). The CDR3 runs 12 residues. Germline lookup yields CDR1 SNHLY and CDR2 FYNNEI. The V end lost 6 bases, the J end lost 8 bases, and 10 bases lay between the germline ends.

This chain joins TRBV9 and TRBJ1-5; D not resolved. V shed 4 bases and J shed 0 bases, with 11 bases lying between them. The germline CDR1 and CDR2 sequences are SGDLS and YYNGEE. CDR3 size: 15 residues. The CDR3 spells CASSPHSGSNQPQHF. CDR3 bases: TGTGCCAGCAGCCCCCACAGTGGTAGCAATCAGCCCCAGCATTTT.

The chain is built from TRBV27 and TRBJ2-7; a weak D match, TRBD1 (6 bases). The CDR3 runs 15 residues. V lost 0 bases and J lost 3, with 12 bases in between. CDR1 and CDR2 from the germline V gene are MNHEY and SMNVEV (reference sequence). CDR3: CASSLSAGQYYEQYF. In DNA, the CDR3 is TGTGCCAGCAGTTTATCGGCCGGACAGTACTACGAGCAGTACTTC.

V gene TRBV13 combines with J gene TRBJ2-3; D possibly corresponds to TRBD2 (6 bases). This CDR3 region has 17 residues. V lost 3 bases and J lost 0, with 16 bases in between. Per the germline V gene, CDR1 is PRHDT and CDR2 is FYEKMQ (reference sequence). The CDR3 is CASSFLPGASSTDTQYF. The CDR3 coding sequence is TGTGCCAGCAGCTTCCTTCCGGGAGCATCTAGCACAGATACGCAGTATTTT.

The chain employs TRBV6-5 and TRBJ1-1, with D unresolved. Germline CDR1 is MNHEY and CDR2 is SVGAGI. This CDR3 is 15 amino acids long. V was trimmed by 7 bases and J by 1 base, leaving 16 bases between them. In DNA form, the CDR3 reads TGTGCCAGCAAACGGGCGGGGATCAGGAACACTGAAGCTTTCTTT. It is translated as CASKRAGIRNTEAFF.

This chain connects TRBV5-4 to TRBJ2-1; D is uncertain. The V end was cut by 0 bases, the J end by 9 bases, with 4 bases between. CDR3 length equals 11 residues. CDR1 is SGHNT, CDR2 YYREEE, per germline (reference sequence). The CDR3 sequence is CASSLVGEQFF. In DNA, the CDR3 is TGTGCCAGCAGCTTGGTCGGTGAGCAGTTCTTC.

The genes are TRBV7-9 and TRBJ1-6, with a tentative D call TRBD1 (6 bases). The V gene's germline CDR1 is SEHNR and CDR2 FQNEAQ (reference sequence). V lost 1 base, J lost 8 bases, and 15 bases lay in between. The CDR3 has 16 amino acids. The CDR3 region has the DNA TGTGCCAGCAGCTTAGTCGGAGGCAGACAGGATTCACCCCTCCACTTT. Protein: CASSLVGGRQDSPLHF.